This entry lists 3 T cell receptor beta chains sequenced from one sample in a study of shared clonotypes between healthy human individuals. Profiling relied on immunoSEQ multiplex PCR, and the TCRdb table lists in-frame clones only, not all of them. The sample consists of approximately 2.1 million clones, more than 85% of them appearing once. Sequences were obtained from naive CD4+ T cells from PBMCs. Subset given: CD45RA+ positively selected. The receptors were sampled from a man between 18 and 29 years old in good health. Some clones in this sample may be carry-over from other donors' samples.

The V gene is TRBV30, the J gene TRBJ2-6; 7 nucleotides match TRBD1. Germline-derived CDR1 and CDR2 are GTSNPN and SVGIG (reference sequence). This CDR3 contains 17 residues. V shed 2 bases and J 0 bases; nucleotides not matched to a gene: 7. The CDR3 protein is CAWSLTGAYSGANVLTF. The DNA of the CDR3 is TGTGCCTGGAGTTTAACAGGGGCCTACTCTGGGGCCAACGTCCTGACTTTC. The full variable domain, with the rest looked up from reference TRBV30 and TRBJ2-6, is SQTIHQWPATLVQPVGSPLSLECTVEGTSNPNLYWYRQAAGRGLQLLFYSVGIGQISSEVPQNLSASRPQDRQFILSSKKLLLSDSGFYLCAWSLTGAYSGANVLTFGAGSRLTVL.

The chain carries TRBV5-1 and TRBJ1-1; D call uncertain. From germline, CDR1 is SGHRS and CDR2 YFSETQ. The CDR3 covers 14 residues. The V gene lost 3 bases and the J gene lost 6 bases, with 15 bases spanning the gap. CDR3 protein: CASSSPSDFPEAFF. As DNA, the CDR3 is TGCGCCAGCAGCTCTCCATCTGATTTCCCTGAAGCTTTCTTT. The entire variable domain, with the rest obtained from reference TRBV5-1 and TRBJ1-1, is as follows: KAGVTQTPRYLIKTRGQQVTLSCSPISGHRSVSWYQQTPGQGLQFLFEYFSETQRNKGNFPGRFSGRQFSNSRSEMNVSTLELGDSALYLCASSSPSDFPEAFFGQGTRLTVV.

This chain uses TRBV7-2 with TRBJ2-3, with D unresolved. The V end was cut by 1 base, the J end by 2 bases, with 4 bases between. Germline V CDR1 and CDR2: SGHTA, FQGNSA. The CDR3 has 13 amino acids. The CDR3 region is CASSLGATDTQYF. CDR3 DNA: TGTGCCAGCAGCTTAGGCGCCACAGATACGCAGTATTTT.